Each of the 8 T cell receptor beta chains below was sequenced from the same sample in a study of cytomegalovirus exposure and HLA in healthy donors. The PCR employed 60 Vbeta primers together with 13 Jbeta primers. Measured with immunoSEQ multiplex PCR; TCRdb has only the in-frame clones, and not every one. The top ten hold approximately 4.4% of the sample, which has more than 90,000 clones, about 74% seen once. The sequencing sample was made of PBMCs. The origin of the receptors is a man aged 30 to 45 in good health and CMV-seropositive.

This clone appeared a few times. The chain recombines TRBV4-2 with TRBJ2-2, with 8 bases lining up with TRBD2. The germline V gene has CDR1 LGHNA and CDR2 YNFKEQ. With 5 bases clipped from V and 3 bases from J, the junction kept 5 bases outside the gene matches. The CDR3 covers 15 residues. The CDR3 loop reads CASSGRGGDTGELFF. CDR3 coding DNA: TGTGCCAGCAGCGGACGGGGGGGGGACACCGGGGAGCTGTTTTTT.

V and J are TRBV29-1 and TRBJ1-1; the D is unclear. This CDR3 spans 12 amino acids. Germline V CDR1 and CDR2: SQVTM, ANQGSEA. Trimming took 3 bases from V and 6 from J, leaving 11 bases between them. CDR3 sequence: CSVEAGIPEAFF. As DNA, the CDR3 is TGCAGCGTTGAGGCGGGAATCCCTGAAGCTTTCTTT. The full variable domain, completed using reference TRBV29-1 and TRBJ1-1, is SAVISQKPSRDICQRGTSLTIQCQVDSQVTMMFWYRQQPGQSLTLIATANQGSEATYESGFVIDKFPISRPNLTFSTLTVSNMSPEDSSIYLCSVEAGIPEAFFGQGTRLTVV.

V and J are TRBV10-1 and TRBJ1-4; TRBD1 is a possible D gene (5 bases). The germline V gene encodes CDR1 WNHNN and CDR2 SYGVQD (reference sequence). This CDR3 has 14 amino acids. The V end was cut by 6 bases, the J end by 8 bases, with 16 bases between. This chain's CDR3 is CASRALKRGEKLFF. For the CDR3, the DNA is TGCGCCAGCAGGGCCCTCAAAAGGGGCGAAAAACTGTTTTTT.

The genes are TRBV27 and TRBJ2-7; 9 bases fit TRBD1. Trimming at V came to 5 bases and at J to 2 bases, leaving 4 bases not matched to a gene. Germline loops: CDR1 MNHEY, CDR2 SMNVEV (reference sequence). The CDR3 covers 14 residues. The CDR3 sequence: CASSPGQGPYEQYF. CDR3 nucleotides: TGTGCCAGCAGTCCGGGACAGGGTCCCTACGAGCAGTACTTC.

V gene TRBV28 combines with J gene TRBJ1-5; 8 bases fit TRBD1. CDR3 length equals 15 residues. From germline, CDR1 is MDHEN and CDR2 SYDVKM. J gave up 9 bases and V 2 bases, and 9 bases lay outside the gene matches. CDR3 residues: CASSLGTGGYLPQHF. The CDR3 DNA reads TGTGCCAGCAGTTTAGGGACAGGTGGGTATCTGCCCCAGCATTTT.

As regards this clone: The same CDR3 is also encoded by other DNA sequences in this sample. The CDR3 here is CASSSGQENSPLHF. The CDR3 DNA sequence: TGTGCCAGCAGCTCAGGACAGGAGAATTCACCCCTCCACTTT. This chain links TRBV7-9 with TRBJ1-6; 7 bases are shared with TRBD1. Trimming cost V 4 bases and J 7 bases; bases outside gene matches: 4. The CDR3 totals 14 residues. Germline CDR1 SEHNR, CDR2 FQNEAQ (reference sequence).

The chain uses TRBV7-9 and TRBJ1-2; TRBD1 aligns across 7 bases. Trimming removed 4 bases from V and 2 bases from J; junction bases left unmatched: 1. Germline-derived CDR1 and CDR2 are SEHNR and FQNEAQ (reference sequence). The CDR3 sequence is 13 residues long. The CDR3 is CASSWGQNYGYTF. Written as DNA, the CDR3 is TGTGCCAGCAGCTGGGGACAGAACTATGGCTACACCTTC.

V is TRBV7-9 and J is TRBJ2-1; D possibly corresponds to TRBD1 (6 bases). Germline lookup yields CDR1 SEHNR and CDR2 FQNEAQ (reference sequence). V was shortened by 1 base and J by 2 bases, with 15 bases between the two germline ends. The length of the CDR3 is 17 residues. The CDR3 loop reads CASSLGGPARPYNEQFF. The CDR3 nucleotides read TGTGCCAGCAGCTTAGGGGGGCCTGCCCGACCCTACAATGAGCAGTTCTTC.